These T cell receptor beta chains were read from a single sample in a study of cytomegalovirus exposure and HLA in healthy donors. Only in-frame clones appear in the TCRdb table, and some are missing; sequencing was by immunoSEQ multiplex PCR. This sample has roughly 250,000 clones, with 84% found just once. Sequencing used PBMCs. The receptors were gathered from a woman between 40 and 55 years old in good health and CMV-seropositive. Each CDR3 is given with its conserved first and last residue. The order of the fields is CDR3 length, D gene, clone size, V gene, J gene, CDR3 DNA, CDR3 protein. A D gene is named only where the DNA matches it firmly. Size tells how often a clone was seen (once, few, many) or the class of an expanded clone, and some rows leave it out.

cdr3_length: 16
d_call: TRBD2
clone_size: .
v_call: TRBV4-3
j_call: TRBJ2-1
cdr3_nt: TGCGCCAGCAGCCAAGGGGGTAGCGGGAGAGGTGATGAGCAGTTCTTC
cdr3_aa: CASSQGGSGRGDEQFF

cdr3_length: 12
d_call: .
clone_size: .
v_call: TRBV11-3
j_call: TRBJ2-2
cdr3_nt: TGTGCCAGCAGCTTAGGTAGAGGGGAGCTGTTTTTT
cdr3_aa: CASSLGRGELFF

cdr3_length: 15
d_call: TRBD1
clone_size: .
v_call: TRBV4-2
j_call: TRBJ2-7
cdr3_nt: TGTGCCAGCAGCCAGGGGGGGACAGGGCCCTACGAGCAGTACTTC
cdr3_aa: CASSQGGTGPYEQYF

cdr3_length: 16
d_call: .
clone_size: .
v_call: TRBV5-5
j_call: TRBJ2-1
cdr3_nt: TGTGCCAGCAGCTTGTTTGGACTCAGCCTTACGAATGAGCAGTTCTTC
cdr3_aa: CASSLFGLSLTNEQFF

cdr3_length: 14
d_call: .
clone_size: .
v_call: TRBV5-1
j_call: TRBJ1-1
cdr3_nt: TGCGCCAGCACCCCTAACAGGGTGGAGGCTGAAGCTTTCTTT
cdr3_aa: CASTPNRVEAEAFF

cdr3_length: 16
d_call: .
clone_size: .
v_call: TRBV19
j_call: TRBJ2-2
cdr3_nt: TGTGCCAGTAGTATAGTTGGCAGGGTAAGGACCGGGGAGCTGTTTTTT
cdr3_aa: CASSIVGRVRTGELFF

cdr3_length: 13
d_call: .
clone_size: .
v_call: TRBV30
j_call: TRBJ1-4
cdr3_nt: TGTGCCTGGCATCGGGGGGATAATGAAAAACTGTTTTTT
cdr3_aa: CAWHRGDNEKLFF

cdr3_length: 16
d_call: TRBD1
clone_size: .
v_call: TRBV7-9
j_call: TRBJ2-6
cdr3_nt: TGTGCCAGCAGCAAGACAGGGGGCTCTGGGGCCAACGTCCTGACTTTC
cdr3_aa: CASSKTGGSGANVLTF

cdr3_length: 15
d_call: .
clone_size: .
v_call: TRBV11-3
j_call: TRBJ2-1
cdr3_nt: TGTGCCAGCAGCCGCTGGGTACAGAACTACAATGAGCAGTTCTTC
cdr3_aa: CASSRWVQNYNEQFF

cdr3_length: 15
d_call: TRBD1
clone_size: once
v_call: TRBV7-9
j_call: TRBJ1-4
cdr3_nt: TGTGCCAGCAGCTTAGGACAGGGGGATAATGAAAAACTGTTTTTT
cdr3_aa: CASSLGQGDNEKLFF

cdr3_length: 14
d_call: .
clone_size: once
v_call: TRBV2
j_call: TRBJ2-2
cdr3_nt: TGTGCCAGCAGTCCCAGTCCCCCCACCGGGGAGCTGTTTTTT
cdr3_aa: CASSPSPPTGELFF

cdr3_length: 16
d_call: TRBD1
clone_size: .
v_call: TRBV6-5
j_call: TRBJ1-2
cdr3_nt: TGTGCCAGCAGTTGGGGGACAGGGGCTTCTAACTATGGCTACACCTTC
cdr3_aa: CASSWGTGASNYGYTF

cdr3_length: 15
d_call: TRBD2
clone_size: .
v_call: TRBV6-4
j_call: TRBJ2-5
cdr3_nt: TGTGCCAGCAGTGTCATAGCGGGAAGTTCCGAGACCCAGTACTTC
cdr3_aa: CASSVIAGSSETQYF

cdr3_length: 14
d_call: TRBD1
clone_size: once
v_call: TRBV5-4
j_call: TRBJ2-1
cdr3_nt: TGTGCCAGCAGCGCCGGTGGACAGGGGAGTGAGCAGTTCTTC
cdr3_aa: CASSAGGQGSEQFF

cdr3_length: 16
d_call: .
clone_size: .
v_call: TRBV18
j_call: TRBJ2-1
cdr3_nt: TGTGCCAGCTCACCCGTGGAGATTAGGAGTGGAAATGAGCAGTTCTTC
cdr3_aa: CASSPVEIRSGNEQFF

cdr3_length: 14
d_call: TRBD2
clone_size: .
v_call: TRBV2
j_call: TRBJ2-5
cdr3_nt: TGTGCCAGCTTGAGCGGGAGGGCTTATGAGACCCAGTACTTC
cdr3_aa: CASLSGRAYETQYF

cdr3_length: 15
d_call: .
clone_size: few
v_call: TRBV6-5
j_call: TRBJ1-1
cdr3_nt: TGTGCCAGCAGTTCGGGCGGAGGGTACGAGCTTGAAGCTTTCTTT
cdr3_aa: CASSSGGGYELEAFF

cdr3_length: 14
d_call: TRBD2
clone_size: few
v_call: TRBV30
j_call: TRBJ2-1
cdr3_nt: TGTGCCTGGACCTGGACTAGCGGGAGCAATGAGCAGTTCTTC
cdr3_aa: CAWTWTSGSNEQFF

cdr3_length: 13
d_call: .
clone_size: .
v_call: TRBV6-1
j_call: TRBJ2-7
cdr3_nt: TGTGCCAGCAGTCGGACTTGGGGGGAAGAGCAGTACTTC
cdr3_aa: CASSRTWGEEQYF

cdr3_length: 20
d_call: TRBD1
clone_size: .
v_call: TRBV4-1
j_call: TRBJ2-3
cdr3_nt: TGCGCCAGCAGCCAAGAGGGCACCGGGACAGGGGGCACGAGGACAGATACGCAGTATTTT
cdr3_aa: CASSQEGTGTGGTRTDTQYF